This T cell receptor (beta chain) derives from a study of cytomegalovirus exposure and HLA in healthy donors (TCRdb year 2017). Study-wide context: In an earlier analysis of 550 to 750 of the donors, approximately 260 Gb of sequence data and roughly 100 million unique TCR beta sequences from about 179 million T cells were reported. An early release that covered about 600 HLA-typed donors contained approximately 300 gigabases of sequencing data and around 80 million unique TCR sequences. Of the roughly 400 genotyped donors, 81% were placed in the genetic ancestry cluster associated with self-reported Caucasian donors. The study aimed to test whether signatures of past pathogen exposure could be identified by cataloging public T cell receptors. Using immunosequencing, the study profiled T cell repertoires from roughly 650 subjects and related those repertoires to cytomegalovirus serostatus. Besides the first cohort of about 730 subjects, a separate validation cohort made up of roughly 120 different subjects was used. High-throughput TCR immunosequencing, statistical association of individual TCRs with disease status, and machine learning were combined to predict cytomegalovirus infection status. A later analysis re-analyzed previously published TCR beta repertoires from roughly 630 donors and added high-resolution HLA genotyping to study TCR occurrence patterns. In the later analysis, no new phenotypic data were used to find candidate immune exposures; instead, reliance was placed on TCR beta sequences and their occurrence across donors. An earlier analysis of 587 of the donors applied high-throughput TCR beta sequencing to assess whether each TCR beta V gene segment acted as functional or pseudogenic. Alongside the repertoire data, information on donor age, sex, ethnicity and CMV serostatus was compiled. A later genetic analysis used genome-wide SNP genotypes for about 65% of the 666 donors, treating that subset as a discovery cohort. Every discovery cohort repertoire had been produced on one sequencing platform. HLA typing included class I and class II loci at four-digit resolution. Typing coverage differed by locus: A, B, C, DRB1 and DQB1 were typed in roughly 620-630 donors, DQA1 in about 550, DPA1 in nearly 610, and DPB1 in just under 480. About 5 DR-DQ haplotypes were handled as single units for association and clustering, since linkage in the cohort was strong. Among roughly 370 genotyped donors of the cohort, an average of approximately 240,000 unique TCR beta nucleotide sequences were sequenced per donor, roughly 18% of them non-productive.

The cohort was made up of roughly 670 healthy bone marrow donors. Cohort members were all nominally healthy when sampled, although unrecorded immune exposures were likely present. The donor was CMV seropositive and was included in the group of almost 300 seropositive cohort members. A peripheral blood sample was provided by each donor, and peripheral blood mononuclear cells were used for TCR beta sequencing. The Qiagen DNeasy Blood Extraction Kit was used to extract genomic DNA from the blood cell samples. In this sample, this clone turned up a few times. Its antigen has not been determined. It has no much larger one-base neighbor in the sample; base qualities were not kept. The library was made by the immunoSEQ multiplex PCR assay. For the multiplex PCR, a mixture combining 60 forward primers for TCR Vbeta segments and 13 reverse primers for TCR Jbeta segments was used. Amplification of the CDR3 region of rearranged TCR beta genes was performed with a multiplex PCR assay on genomic DNA. On the Illumina HiSeq System, the amplified TCR beta libraries were sequenced as 87-base-pair reads. From the authors' description of their analysis: A later analysis counted some 80 million unique TCR beta chains across the 650 to 700 repertoires, and 9 million to 14 million of these chains were shared by at least two donors. Raw reads were error-corrected and collapsed into unique sequences with a nearest-neighbor algorithm that merged closely related sequences to remove PCR and sequencing errors. Alignment of CDR3 sequences to IMGT reference sequences was used to assign V, D and J gene segments. Each retained sequence needed at least a six-nucleotide match to both a V gene segment and a J gene segment. A rearrangement was called productive if the CDR3 had no stop codons and remained in frame with V and J, and every other rearrangement was called non-productive. Following IMGT convention, CDR3 was defined as the stretch from the second conserved V-encoded cysteine up to the conserved J-encoded phenylalanine. The earlier analysis of 500 to 600 of the donors excluded sequences that lacked an unambiguous match to a single V gene segment. An earlier analysis of several hundred of the donors classified V segments as functional when productive rearrangements were above 56.7% and as segregating when the standard deviation between donors was above 5%. A statistical classification framework was built for diagnosing cytomegalovirus status from the catalog of TCR beta chain sequences. In a later analysis, V and J genes were assigned by comparing TCR nucleotide sequences against IMGT/GENE-DB human TR gene sequences. In a later analysis, CDR3 sequences and most-parsimonious VDJ recombination scenarios were assigned using the TCRdist pipeline. In a later analysis, each TCR beta chain was defined by its CDR3 amino acid sequence together with its V-gene family, and reads lacking a unique V-gene family were excluded. In a later analysis, 500 to 700 highly shared, low-generation-probability nucleotide sequences were removed to address suspected cross-contamination and a sequencing artifact. A later analysis calculated a clonal expansion index for each public chain from normalized within-repertoire ranks of inferred template counts. A later analysis computed generation probabilities with a VDJ recombination model fitted to out-of-frame rearrangements, and checked the results against IGoR. In a later analysis, hypergeometric tests were used to score TCR-TCR, TCR-HLA and TCR-CMV co-occurrence, with a repertoire-size bias correction applied to TCR pairs. A later analysis estimated false discovery rates by permuting HLA or CMV assignments 20 times. In a later analysis, co-occurring TCRs were grouped with DBSCAN, and TCRdist sequence similarity was added when clustering was performed within HLA-allele-positive subsets. For co-occurrence clustering, repertoires with fewer than 30,000 or more than 120,000 public chains were excluded, along with a handful of repertoires with anomalous nucleotide sharing. Held by TCRdb, this immuneACCESS table contains in-frame sequences only and omits some clones. Under half of the omission traces to an unresolved V gene where checked; the cause of the rest is unknown. That table is the source of V, J and clone size, and D and trimming were worked out from the DNA. Within this sample are 150,000 to 200,000 clones, with 82% of them counted one time only. About 0.89% of the sample is in the top ten clones.

The CDR3 has 16 amino acids, counting the end cysteine and phenylalanine. The CDR3 DNA has 48 bases and is translated from base 1. Germline trimming: 6 bases from V, 1 base from J; junction bases outside gene matches: 8. The germline V gene gives CDR1 as SNHLY and CDR2 as FYNNEI. Paper-wide results and their limitations: Several of the top co-occurrence clusters appeared to be linked to parvovirus B19, influenza, CMV and Epstein-Barr virus, according to a later analysis. In the study, some 160 TCR beta chains were listed as associated with cytomegalovirus. Correlated functional status among segregating V segments might reflect linkage disequilibrium, but an unknown experimental factor could not be ruled out. In a later analysis, the rate of TCR association differed among HLA loci, with DRB1 alleles having the most associated TCRs and HLA-C alleles having the fewest. In an earlier analysis of about 600 of the donors, most TCR beta V segments appeared in productive rearrangements about 87% or about 30% of the time, broadly matching IMGT annotations. A few of the identified cytomegalovirus-associated TCR beta chains were confirmed in vitro to be specific for cytomegalovirus antigens. According to a later genetic analysis, donors in an Asian-associated ancestry cluster had fewer N-insertions in productive TCRs than the approximately 610-donor mean. For the cohort, immune exposure information was limited to CMV serostatus. Because HLA typing was missing for some donors at each locus, association tests included only the typed subset. A cluster of highly shared sequence variants was judged likely to be a technical artifact of the sequencing pipeline. Seventeen rarely observed V segments, including chromosome 9 orphons, were excluded from the earlier analysis of approximately 500 of the donors because counts were too low. An association between a missense DCLRE1C variant and V-gene and J-gene trimming of TCR beta chains was found in a later genetic analysis and replicated in an independent cohort. Strong co-occurrence of HLA alleles, especially DR and DQ, made assigning TCR associations to individual alleles difficult. Most CMV-associated TCR beta chains appeared to be HLA-restricted in a later analysis, and the HLA associations seemed to be driven largely by CMV exposure. A later analysis found that HLA-associated TCR beta chains were more clonally expanded and had lower generation probabilities than equally common non-associated chains. Most TCR sequences were seen in very few donors, while some public TCRs were found in many individuals. A further reported finding was that TCR beta sequences accurately predicted the HLA-A and HLA-B alleles for most subjects in the first cohort. According to the authors, the approach could potentially be generalized to other disease states and immunological phenotypes. In this cohort, only TCR beta chains were sequenced, and detectable features were limited by the absence of alpha or paired-chain data. The presence/absence analyses assumed that sequencing depth was roughly uniform across donors, and that assumption may not be true. The classifier was reported to diagnose cytomegalovirus status with high specificity and sensitivity in both the original and validation cohorts. In a later analysis, around 15,000 TCR beta sequences were associated with specific HLA alleles at a false discovery rate of 0.05. Some IMGT-functional V segments, including TRBV6-2 and TRBV6-3, could not be distinguished by the 87-base-pair reads and were therefore excluded.

This TCR was recovered from a girl aged 2-15 years in good health and CMV-seropositive. The rearranged chain carries TRBV2 and TRBJ2-7; a stretch of 11 junction bases matches TRBD2. The sample comprised PBMCs. The CDR3 region has the sequence CASSPPPSGRSYEQYF. The nucleotide sequence reads as follows: TGTGCCAGCAGCCCCCCTCCTAGCGGGAGGTCCTACGAGCAGTACTTC.